The source of this TCR beta chain is a study of regulatory T cells in long-lasting Graves disease. Whole-study results and caveats: Accuracy could have been hurt by small sample size.

With 1 base clipped from V and 3 bases from J, the junction kept 5 bases outside the gene matches. The V gene's germline CDR1 is MGHRA and CDR2 YSYEKL. The CDR3 has 18 amino acids. In building TCR beta libraries, iRepertoire HTBI primers were used together with Arm-PCR of CDR3 regions. TCRdb called the multiplex PCR reads again in MiXCR, with one record for every CDR3 protein. The sample has roughly 560,000 distinct CDR3 sequences; about 12% are singletons. Time point defined: newly diagnosed GD, antithyroid drugs for less than 3 months. With RNA extracted from PBMCs as input, the TCR library was made. Ten or more counts support this clonotype. What it binds is not known. In addition, the sample was reused for a study of T cells in Graves' hyperthyroidism and ophthalmopathy. From that report: Most thyroid-expanded clonotypes above 0.001 were also found in blood.

This clonotype was obtained from a woman in her twenties or thirties with Graves disease. The J gene is TRBJ2-1, the V gene TRBV4-1; TRBD2 aligns across 14 bases. The material was peripheral blood mononuclear cells (PBMCs), obtained at new diagnosis, from a patient treated with antithyroid drugs. Here the CDR3 reads CASSQGLAGGPFYNEQFF. The CDR3 DNA follows: TGCGCCAGCAGCCAAGGACTAGCGGGAGGGCCCTTCTACAATGAGCAGTTCTTC.